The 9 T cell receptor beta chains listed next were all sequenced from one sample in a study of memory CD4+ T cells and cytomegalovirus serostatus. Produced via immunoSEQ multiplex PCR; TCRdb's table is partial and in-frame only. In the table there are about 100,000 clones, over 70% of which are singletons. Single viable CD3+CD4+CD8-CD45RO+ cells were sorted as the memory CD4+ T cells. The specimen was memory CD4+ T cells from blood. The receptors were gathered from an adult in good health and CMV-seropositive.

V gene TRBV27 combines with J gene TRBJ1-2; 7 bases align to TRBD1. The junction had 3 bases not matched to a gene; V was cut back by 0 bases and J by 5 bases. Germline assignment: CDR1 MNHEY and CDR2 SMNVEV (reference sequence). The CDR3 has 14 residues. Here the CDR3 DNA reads TGTGCCAGCAGTTTATCTTACAGGGGTTATGGCTACACCTTC. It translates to CASSLSYRGYGYTF.

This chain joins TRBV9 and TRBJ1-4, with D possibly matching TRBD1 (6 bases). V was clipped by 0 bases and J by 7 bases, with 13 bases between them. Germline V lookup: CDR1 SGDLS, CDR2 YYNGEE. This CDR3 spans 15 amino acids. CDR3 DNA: TGTGCCAGCAGCGTAGGATGGGACAATCGTGAAAAACTGTTTTTT. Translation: CASSVGWDNREKLFF.

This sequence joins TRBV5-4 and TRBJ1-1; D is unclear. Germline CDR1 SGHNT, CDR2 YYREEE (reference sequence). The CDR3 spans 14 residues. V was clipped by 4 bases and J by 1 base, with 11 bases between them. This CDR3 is CASSLGFQNTEAFF. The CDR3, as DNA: TGTGCCAGCAGCCTTGGGTTTCAGAACACTGAAGCTTTCTTT.

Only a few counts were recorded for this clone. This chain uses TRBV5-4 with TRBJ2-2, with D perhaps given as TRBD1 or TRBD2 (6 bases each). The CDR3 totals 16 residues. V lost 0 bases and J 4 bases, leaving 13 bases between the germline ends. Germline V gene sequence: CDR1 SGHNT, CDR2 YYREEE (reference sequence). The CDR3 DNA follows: TGTGCCAGCAGCTTGGCCCGGGGGCAGGGCACCGGGGAGCTGTTTTTT. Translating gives CASSLARGQGTGELFF. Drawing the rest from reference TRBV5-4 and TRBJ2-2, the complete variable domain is ETGVTQSPTHLIKTRGQQVTLRCSSQSGHNTVSWYQQALGQGPQFIFQYYREEENGRGNFPPRFSGLQFPNYSSELNVNALELDDSALYLCASSLARGQGTGELFFGEGSRLTVL.

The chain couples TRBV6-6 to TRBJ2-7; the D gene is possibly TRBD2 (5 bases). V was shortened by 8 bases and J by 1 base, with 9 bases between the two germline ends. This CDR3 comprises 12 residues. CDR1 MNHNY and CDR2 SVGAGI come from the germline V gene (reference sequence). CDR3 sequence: CASGSASYEQYF. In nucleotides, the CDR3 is TGTGCCAGCGGGAGTGCGTCCTACGAGCAGTACTTC.

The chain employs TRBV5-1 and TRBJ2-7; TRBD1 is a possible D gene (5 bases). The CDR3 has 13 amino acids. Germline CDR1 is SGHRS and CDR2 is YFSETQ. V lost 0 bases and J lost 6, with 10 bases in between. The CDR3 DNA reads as TGCGCCAGCAGCTTGGGCCAGGGCAGCGAGCAGTACTTC. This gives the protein CASSLGQGSEQYF.

CDR3 nucleotide sequence: TGTGCCAGCAGTCTTAGCGGGAGCGAGTACAATGAGCAGTTCTTC. Protein: CASSLSGSEYNEQFF. The chain employs TRBV2 and TRBJ2-1; 9 positions agree with TRBD2. J gave up 4 bases and V 5 bases, and 6 bases lay outside the gene matches. Germline-derived CDR1 and CDR2 are SNHLY and FYNNEI. The CDR3 has 15 residues.

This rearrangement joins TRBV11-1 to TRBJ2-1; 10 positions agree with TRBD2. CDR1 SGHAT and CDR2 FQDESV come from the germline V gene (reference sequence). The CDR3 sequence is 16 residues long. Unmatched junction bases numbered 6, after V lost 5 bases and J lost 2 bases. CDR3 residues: CASSLMSGRAYNEQFF. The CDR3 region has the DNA TGTGCCAGCAGCCTGATGAGCGGGAGGGCCTACAATGAGCAGTTCTTC.

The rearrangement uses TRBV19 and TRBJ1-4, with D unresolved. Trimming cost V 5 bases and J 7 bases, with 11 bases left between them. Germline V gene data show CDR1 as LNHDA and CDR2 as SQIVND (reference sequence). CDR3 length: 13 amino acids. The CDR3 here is CASSLGRSEKLFF. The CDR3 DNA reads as TGTGCCAGTAGTTTAGGACGGAGTGAAAAACTGTTTTTT.